The clone carrying this T cell receptor beta chain has just one count. Its target is unknown. This clone may be a read error of a much larger clone one base away. Included hyperthyroidism patients were aged 18 to 65 and newly diagnosed (under 2 months' duration). Uncontrolled infections, pregnancy, lactation or other autoimmune diseases led to patient exclusion. The CDR3 spans 16 residues. From germline, CDR1 is SNHLY and CDR2 FYNNEI. This record comes from a study of Graves' ophthalmopathy and Graves' hyperthyroidism. Amplification targeted the TCR beta CDR3 regions, with RNA transcripts as the source material. Second-round multiplex PCR came after first-round RT-PCR with HTBI primers. TCRdb processed the multiplex PCR reads anew with MiXCR; each CDR3 protein has one entry. The sample holds about 550,000 distinct CDR3 sequences, about 40% seen once. Study outcomes and limitations: Blood contained most expanded thyroid clonotypes exceeding 0.001 frequency. The model reached roughly 71% sensitivity and around 72% specificity for predicting ophthalmopathy progression.

The clonotype originates from an adult man with Graves' hyperthyroidism. The specimen sequenced was peripheral blood or thyroid tissue (not recorded which). V and J are TRBV2 and TRBJ2-6, with D tentatively TRBD1 (5 bases). The CDR3 loop reads CASSLDTSSGANVLAF. CDR3 DNA sequence: TGTGCCAGCAGTCTCGACACCAGCTCTGGGGCCAACGTCCTGGCTTTC.